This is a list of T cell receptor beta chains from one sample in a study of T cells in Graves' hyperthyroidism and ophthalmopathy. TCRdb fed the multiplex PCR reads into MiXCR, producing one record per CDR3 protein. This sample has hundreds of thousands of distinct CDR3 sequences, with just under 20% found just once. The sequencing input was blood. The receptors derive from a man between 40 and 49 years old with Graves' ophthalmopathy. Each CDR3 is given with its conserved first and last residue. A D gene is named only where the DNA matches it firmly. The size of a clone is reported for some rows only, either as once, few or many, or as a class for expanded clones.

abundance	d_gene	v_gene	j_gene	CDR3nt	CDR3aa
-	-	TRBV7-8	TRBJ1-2	TGTGCCAGCAGCTTTGGCCCGAAAACCTCGGATGGCTACACCTTC	CASSFGPKTSDGYTF
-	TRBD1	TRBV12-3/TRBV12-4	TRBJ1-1	TGTGCCAGCAGTTTCGGACAGGGCATATCCACTGAAGCTTTCTTT	CASSFGQGISTEAFF
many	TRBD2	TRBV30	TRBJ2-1	TGTGCCTGGACGTGGGGACTAGCTAATCAAAATGAGCAGTTCTTC	CAWTWGLANQNEQFF
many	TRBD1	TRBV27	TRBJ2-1	TGTGCCAGCAGCCCGAGGACAGGGGACAATGAGCAGTTCTTC	CASSPRTGDNEQFF
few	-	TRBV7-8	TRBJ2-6	TGTGCCAGCAGCTCTGGGGTCGGGGCCAACGTCCTGACTTTC	CASSSGVGANVLTF
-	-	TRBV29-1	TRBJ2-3	TGCAGCGCCGGAGAGGGAACAGATACGCAGTATTTT	CSAGEGTDTQYF
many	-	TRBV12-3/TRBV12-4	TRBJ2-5	TGTGCCAGCAGTTTACGGGCGGGGTGGGAGGAGACCCAGTACTTC	CASSLRAGWEETQYF
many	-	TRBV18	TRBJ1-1	TGTGCCAGCTCATCGACTGGGACGAACACTGAAGCTTTCTTT	CASSSTGTNTEAFF
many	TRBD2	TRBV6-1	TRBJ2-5	TGTGCCAGCAGCTTAGCGGGAGGGCCCCGAACGGAGACCCAGTACTTC	CASSLAGGPRTETQYF
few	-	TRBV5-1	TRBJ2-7	TGCGCCAGCAGCCATAACGCCGGGAGTTCCTACGAGCAGTACTTC	CASSHNAGSSYEQYF
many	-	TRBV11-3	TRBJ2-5	TGTGCCAGCAGCTTGGACCGAGAAGAGACCCAGTACTTC	CASSLDREETQYF
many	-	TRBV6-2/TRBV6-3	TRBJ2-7	TGTGCCAGCAGTCGTATCTACGAGCAGTACTTC	CASSRIYEQYF
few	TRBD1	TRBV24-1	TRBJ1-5	TGTGCCACCAGTGATTTGGGAGAGACAGGGAGGTTTTATAGCAATCAGCCCCAGCATTTT	CATSDLGETGRFYSNQPQHF
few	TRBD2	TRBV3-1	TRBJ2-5	TGTGCCAGCAGCCATCTTGGCGGGAGGTCTCAAGAGACCCAGTACTTC	CASSHLGGRSQETQYF
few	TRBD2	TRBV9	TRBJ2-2	TGTGCCAGCAGCGTTTTAACTAGCGGGAGGGCCGGGGAGCTGTTTTTT	CASSVLTSGRAGELFF
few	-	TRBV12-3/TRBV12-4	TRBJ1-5	TGTGCCAGCAGACCCTGGGATAGCAATCAGCCCCAGCATTTT	CASRPWDSNQPQHF
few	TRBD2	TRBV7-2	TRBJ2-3	TGTGCCAGCAGCTCAAAAATATTCCGTCTGGGACTAGCGCCTAATACGCAGTATTTT	CASSSKIFRLGLAPNTQYF
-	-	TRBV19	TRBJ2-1	TGTGCCAGTAGTATTGGGAACAATGAGCAGTTCTTC	CASSIGNNEQFF
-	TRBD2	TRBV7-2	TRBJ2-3	TGTGCCAGCAGCTCCTGGGGGGGGAAGATGGATACGCAGTATTTT	CASSSWGGKMDTQYF
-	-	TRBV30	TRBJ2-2	TGTGCCTCCCCTTTCCCCGCCGGGGAGCTGTTTTTT	CASPFPAGELFF
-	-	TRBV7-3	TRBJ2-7	TGTGCCAGCAGCTCGGACGGGAGCTCCTACGAGCAGTACTTC	CASSSDGSSYEQYF
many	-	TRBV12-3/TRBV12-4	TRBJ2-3	TGTGCCAGCAGCTTAGGGTGGTCGAGGCCGGGCACAGATACGCAGTATTTT	CASSLGWSRPGTDTQYF
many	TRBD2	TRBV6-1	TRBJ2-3	TGTGCCAGCAGTGCCACCAGCGGGAGGACGACAGATACGCAGTATTTT	CASSATSGRTTDTQYF
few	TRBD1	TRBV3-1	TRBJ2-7	TGTGCCAGCAGCGCCCGGACAGGGCCCCCCTACGAGCAGTACTTC	CASSARTGPPYEQYF
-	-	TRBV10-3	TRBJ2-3	TGTGCCATCAGTGACTGGGGGGTTGGGAGCACAGATACGCAGTATTTT	CAISDWGVGSTDTQYF
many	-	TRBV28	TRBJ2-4	TGTGCCAGCACCGAACGGCGGGCCCCTGCCAAAAACATTCAGTACTTC	CASTERRAPAKNIQYF
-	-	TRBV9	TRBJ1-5	TGTGCCAGCAGCCCTACAGGCAGGGACAATCAGCCCCAGCATTTT	CASSPTGRDNQPQHF
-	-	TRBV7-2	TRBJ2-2	TGTGCCAGCAGTTTGAATAACACCGGGGAGCTGTTTTTT	CASSLNNTGELFF
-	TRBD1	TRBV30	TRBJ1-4	TGTGCCTGGATGCGCAAGGGGGCTGGTGAAAAACTGTTTTTT	CAWMRKGAGEKLFF
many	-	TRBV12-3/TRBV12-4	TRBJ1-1	TGTGCCAGCAGTCTGTGGGGGAACACTGAAGCTTTCTTT	CASSLWGNTEAFF
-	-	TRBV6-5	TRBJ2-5	TGTGCCAGCAGTTCCCCTTTTGGGAAGGAGACCCAGTACTTC	CASSSPFGKETQYF
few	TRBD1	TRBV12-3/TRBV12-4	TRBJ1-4	TGTGCCAGCAGTTCGCCGGGACAGGGGGAAAAACTGTTTTTT	CASSSPGQGEKLFF
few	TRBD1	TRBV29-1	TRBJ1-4	TGCAGCGCCGGGACAGAAGAAAAACTGTTTTTT	CSAGTEEKLFF
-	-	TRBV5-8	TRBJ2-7	TGTGCCAGCAGCTTGACCGGGACACAGTACGAGCAGTACTTC	CASSLTGTQYEQYF
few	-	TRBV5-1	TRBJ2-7	TGCGCCAGCAGCTTGGATCGGACTTCCAGCTACGAGCAGTACTTC	CASSLDRTSSYEQYF
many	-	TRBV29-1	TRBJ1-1	TGCAGCGTTGGACGGTCAAACACTGAAGCTTTCTTT	CSVGRSNTEAFF
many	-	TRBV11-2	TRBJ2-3	TGTGCCAGCAGCTCCCGTGATCCCACAGATACGCAGTATTTT	CASSSRDPTDTQYF
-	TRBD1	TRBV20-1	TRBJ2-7	TGCAGTGCTAGTGGGACAGGGTTCGAGCAGTACTTC	CSASGTGFEQYF
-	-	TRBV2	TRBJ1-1	TGTGCCAGTAGTCTCACTCCCCCAGGGTTGGGGACTGAAGCTTTCTTT	CASSLTPPGLGTEAFF
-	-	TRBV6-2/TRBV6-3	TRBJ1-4	TGTGCCAGCAGTTACTCGAAAAACCATGAAAAACTGTTTTTT	CASSYSKNHEKLFF
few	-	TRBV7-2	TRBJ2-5	TGTGCCAGCAGCCCCCTTGGGGTTGGTTTCGGGTACTTC	CASSPLGVGFGYF
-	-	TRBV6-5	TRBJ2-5	TGTGCCAGCAGTTACTCCGACGTTCAAGAGACCCAGTACTTC	CASSYSDVQETQYF